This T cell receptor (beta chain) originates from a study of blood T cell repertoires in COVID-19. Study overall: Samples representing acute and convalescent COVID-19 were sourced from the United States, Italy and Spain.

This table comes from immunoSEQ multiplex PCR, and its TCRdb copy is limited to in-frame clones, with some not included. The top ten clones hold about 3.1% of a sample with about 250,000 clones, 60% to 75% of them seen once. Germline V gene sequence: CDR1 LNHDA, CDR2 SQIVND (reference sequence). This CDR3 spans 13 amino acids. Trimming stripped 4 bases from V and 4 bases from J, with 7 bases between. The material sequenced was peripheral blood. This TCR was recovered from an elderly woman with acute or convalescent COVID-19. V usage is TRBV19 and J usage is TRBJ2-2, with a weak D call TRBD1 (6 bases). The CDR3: CASSRGGTGELFF. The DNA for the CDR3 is TGTGCCAGTAGTAGAGGGGGCACCGGGGAGCTGTTTTTT.